The next 28 T cell receptor beta chains were all read from a single sample in a study of control samples from healthy donors and cancer patients. Some clones are missing from TCRdb's copy, which holds only in-frame ones; the method was immunoSEQ multiplex PCR. The sample comprises about 120,000 clones, around nine tenths of which are singletons, and around an eighth rests with the top ten. Sequencing was performed on blood. These receptors came from a man aged 25 to 40 in good health.

The genes are TRBV5-6 and TRBJ1-1; D is ambiguous. V lost 3 bases and J lost 1, with 13 bases in between. The CDR3 is made up of 15 amino acids. Germline CDR1 SGHDT, CDR2 YYEEEE. CDR3: CASSSGLIKNTEAFF. CDR3 nucleotides: TGTGCCAGCAGCTCCGGACTCATTAAGAACACTGAAGCTTTCTTT.

The chain joins TRBV19 to TRBJ2-3, with TRBD2 as a possible D gene (6 bases). The ends were cut back, 1 base at V and 4 bases at J, with 15 bases in the middle. Germline V gene sequence: CDR1 LNHDA, CDR2 SQIVND (reference sequence). This CDR3 comprises 16 residues. DNA of the CDR3: TGTGCCAGTAGTATAGTAAGGCCAGGGAGGTCAGATACGCAGTATTTT. Translated: CASSIVRPGRSDTQYF.

This chain connects TRBV4-1 to TRBJ2-7; 7 bases fit TRBD2. V lost 0 bases and J lost 3; bases outside the gene matches: 2. The CDR3 sequence is 14 residues long. Germline V CDR1 and CDR2: MGHRA, YSYEKL. The CDR3 bases are TGCGCCAGCAGCCAAGATCCGGGAGGCTACGAGCAGTACGTC. It yields the protein CASSQDPGGYEQYV.

The V call is TRBV5-4, the J call TRBJ1-2; tentative D call: TRBD1 (5 bases). In germline, CDR1 is SGHNT, CDR2 YYREEE (reference sequence). The CDR3 consists of 14 residues. Trimming pared 6 bases from V and 6 bases from J, leaving 18 bases between. The CDR3 DNA sequence: TGTGCCAGCACGAGAGACCAGGGACTGGATGGCTACACCTTC. Residues: CASTRDQGLDGYTF.

The gene calls are TRBV24-1 and TRBJ1-2; 7 bases map to TRBD1. In germline, CDR1 is KGHDR, CDR2 SFDVKD. V dropped 5 bases and J dropped 0; count of bases not matched to a gene: 5. CDR3 length: 15 amino acids. The CDR3 loop reads CATSGRDRANYGYTF. As DNA, the CDR3 is TGTGCCACCAGTGGGCGGGACAGAGCTAACTATGGCTACACCTTC.

The chain combines TRBV19 with TRBJ1-6, with 8 positions matching TRBD1. The trim removed 3 bases at V and 6 bases at J, leaving 4 bases unmatched. This CDR3 is 15 amino acids long. CDR1 is LNHDA, CDR2 SQIVND, per germline (reference sequence). CDR3 region: CASSIGQGLNSPLHF. The CDR3 bases are TGTGCCAGTAGTATCGGACAGGGCCTTAATTCACCCCTCCACTTT. The full variable domain, completed using reference TRBV19 and TRBJ1-6, is DGGITQSPKYLFRKEGQNVTLSCEQNLNHDAMYWYRQDPGQGLRLIYYSQIVNDFQKGDIAEGYSVSREKKESFPLTVTSAQKNPTAFYLCASSIGQGLNSPLHFGNGTRLTVT.

The genes are TRBV25-1 and TRBJ1-2; 9 bases are a match to TRBD1. Germline V gene data show CDR1 as MGHDK and CDR2 as SYGVNS. V trimming: 7 bases; J trimming: 3 bases; junction bases outside the gene matches: 6. The CDR3 has 14 amino acids. The CDR3 nucleotides are TGTGCCAGCAATGGACAGGGGAGAGACTATGGCTACACCTTC. It encodes CASNGQGRDYGYTF.

V is TRBV5-1 and J is TRBJ1-4; D possibly corresponds to TRBD1 (5 bases). The CDR3 contains 15 residues. The germline V gene has CDR1 SGHRS and CDR2 YFSETQ. V was clipped by 0 bases and J by 0 bases, with 6 bases between them. The CDR3 reads CASSLEGATNEKLFF. In DNA, the CDR3 is TGCGCCAGCAGCTTGGAAGGGGCAACTAATGAAAAACTGTTTTTT.

The rearrangement links TRBV29-1 to TRBJ1-2; possibly TRBD1 for D (6 bases). The V end was cut by 6 bases, the J end by 9 bases, with 11 bases between. Germline lookup yields CDR1 SQVTM and CDR2 ANQGSEA. The CDR3 runs 10 residues. In DNA, the CDR3 is TGCAGCGTCCCAGGGGCAAGCTACACCTTC. Its translation: CSVPGASYTF. Together with reference TRBV29-1 and TRBJ1-2, the CDR3 gives the full variable domain: SAVISQKPSRDICQRGTSLTIQCQVDSQVTMMFWYRQQPGQSLTLIATANQGSEATYESGFVIDKFPISRPNLTFSTLTVSNMSPEDSSIYLCSVPGASYTFGSGTRLTVV.

DNA of the CDR3: TGTGCCAGCAGCAGGACAGGGGGGAATCAGCCCCAGCATTTT. Translation gives CASSRTGGNQPQHF. The chain employs TRBV7-9 and TRBJ1-5; 10 nucleotides align to TRBD1. The CDR3 is 14 amino acids. CDR1 is SEHNR and CDR2 is FQNEAQ in the germline V gene (reference sequence). V lost 5 bases and J lost 4; bases outside the gene matches: 2.

V gene TRBV30 combines with J gene TRBJ1-1; D might be TRBD1 (5 bases). The germline V gene has CDR1 GTSNPN and CDR2 SVGIG (reference sequence). V lost 1 base and J lost 3, with 18 bases in between. The CDR3 is 16 residues long. CDR3 nucleotide sequence: TGTGCCTGGAGTGGGTCCAGGGCACTCCAGGACACTGAAGCTTTCTTT. This gives the protein CAWSGSRALQDTEAFF.

As regards this clone: An end of the junction differs from the germline gene, which may be a read error. The chain recombines TRBV5-4 with TRBJ1-6; 8 nucleotides agree with TRBD1. Germline CDR1 and CDR2: SGHNT and YYREEE (reference sequence). The CDR3 runs 15 residues. The CDR3 DNA is TGTGCCAGCAGCTCTGCCCGGGACAGGAATTCTCCCCTCCACTTT. It encodes CASSSARDRNSPLHF. Filled out from reference TRBV5-4 and TRBJ1-6, the complete variable domain reads ETGVTQSPTHLIKTRGQQVTLRCSSQSGHNTVSWYQQALGQGPQFIFQYYREEENGRGNFPPRFSGLQFPNYSSELNVNALELDDSALYLCASSSARDRNSPLHFGNGTRLTVT.

The chain carries TRBV5-8 and TRBJ2-1; 12 bases are shared with TRBD2. The germline CDR1 and CDR2 sequences are SGHTS and YDEGEE. Trimming removed 3 bases from V and 0 bases from J; junction bases left unmatched: 7. CDR3 size: 18 residues. For the CDR3, the DNA is TGTGCCAGCAGCTCCCCTGGGACTAGCGGGCCCTCCTACAATGAGCAGTTCTTC. Encoded protein: CASSSPGTSGPSYNEQFF.

CDR3 bases: TGTGCCAGCACCTCTAGGGGCAGCGACACCTCCTACGAGCAGTACGTC. Its translation: CASTSRGSDTSYEQYV. The rearrangement joins TRBV5-5 to TRBJ2-7; maybe TRBD1 (5 bases). Germline-derived CDR1 and CDR2 are SGHKS and YYEKEE (reference sequence). The CDR3 length is 16 residues. Deletions cut 6 bases from V and 0 bases from J, with 19 bases between.

J is TRBJ1-5 and V is TRBV19, with D possibly being TRBD1 (5 bases). Trimming stripped 4 bases from V and 0 bases from J, with 16 bases between. The CDR3 has 17 amino acids. Germline CDR1 reads LNHDA; CDR2 reads SQIVND (reference sequence). The CDR3 spells CASSRFLTAHSNQPQHF. Written as DNA, the CDR3 is TGTGCCAGTAGTAGATTCTTGACAGCCCATAGCAATCAGCCCCAGCATTTT.

This chain links TRBV5-1 with TRBJ2-5; 12 bases are a match to TRBD1. The germline V gene encodes CDR1 SGHRS and CDR2 YFSETQ. CDR3 length: 14 residues. V trimming: 3 bases; J trimming: 5 bases; junction bases outside the gene matches: 2. CDR3 nucleotides: TGCGCCAGCAGCTCTGGGACAGGGGGCGAGACCCAGTACTTC. Translated, it gives CASSSGTGGETQYF.

CDR3 sequence (DNA): TGTGCCATCACCCCGGACAGGGATAATTCACCCCTCCACTTT. Protein sequence: CAITPDRDNSPLHF. V is TRBV10-3 and J is TRBJ1-6; 8 positions match TRBD1. The CDR3 consists of 14 residues. Germline V CDR1 and CDR2: ENHRY, SYGVKD. Trimming removed 7 bases from V and 5 bases from J; junction bases left unmatched: 4.

The chain recombines TRBV12-3 or TRBV12-4 with TRBJ1-6; D perhaps matches TRBD1 (5 bases). The CDR3 runs to 13 residues. The V and J ends lost 6 bases and 8 bases respectively, with 11 bases between them. The CDR3 nucleotides read TGTGCCAGCAGCTGGGGGGAGTATTCACCCCTCCACTTT. This gives the protein CASSWGEYSPLHF.

A single count supports this clone. The rearrangement joins TRBV6-5 to TRBJ1-1; the match to TRBD1 covers 8 bases. The germline gives CDR1 MNHEY, CDR2 SVGAGI. The trim removed 3 bases at V and 5 bases at J, leaving 5 bases unmatched. This CDR3 region has 14 residues. For the CDR3, the DNA is TGTGCCAGCAGTTATCGACAGGGGTGGACTGAAGCTTTCTTT. The encoded protein is CASSYRQGWTEAFF.

The chain carries TRBV7-2 and TRBJ2-3; 13 nucleotides line up with TRBD2. Germline loops: CDR1 SGHTA, CDR2 FQGNSA. The CDR3 runs 17 residues. Trimming took 5 bases from V and 4 from J; bases not matched to a gene: 9. This CDR3 reads CASSLLLAGGLSDTQYF. The CDR3 coding sequence is TGTGCCAGCAGCCTGTTACTAGCGGGGGGGCTTTCAGATACGCAGTATTTT.

The chain combines TRBV2 with TRBJ2-2, with D unresolved. The CDR3 extends over 13 amino acids. Trimming removed 5 bases from V and 5 bases from J, with 9 bases in between. From germline, CDR1 is SNHLY and CDR2 FYNNEI. The CDR3 region is CASSRDLTGELFF. The CDR3 DNA reads TGTGCCAGCAGTAGAGATCTAACCGGGGAGCTGTTTTTT.

The chain joins TRBV5-1 to TRBJ1-1, with 9 positions matching TRBD1. V was pared by 4 bases and J by 6 bases, with 10 bases of the junction left unmatched. Germline V CDR1 and CDR2: SGHRS, YFSETQ. CDR3 length equals 15 residues. CDR3 sequence: CASSPGQGRFPEAFF. CDR3 DNA: TGCGCCAGCAGCCCGGGACAGGGAAGGTTCCCTGAAGCTTTCTTT.

The V call is TRBV6-5, the J call TRBJ1-6; 9 bases align to TRBD1. V was clipped by 8 bases and J by 7 bases; unmatched bases: 9. CDR3 size: 15 residues. The germline V gene encodes CDR1 MNHEY and CDR2 SVGAGI. CDR3 bases: TGTGCCAGCGCGACCTCGACAGGGGGGAATTCACCCCTCCACTTT. Translation gives CASATSTGGNSPLHF.

The V and J genes are TRBV28 and TRBJ1-4; possible D gene TRBD1, 5 bases. V lost 4 bases to trimming and J lost 6 bases, with 18 bases between them. This CDR3 is 16 amino acids long. The germline CDR1 and CDR2 sequences are MDHEN and SYDVKM. CDR3 nucleotides: TGTGCCAGCAGTTCACACGGGTTGGGGGGTTATGAAAAACTGTTTTTT. As protein: CASSSHGLGGYEKLFF. The full variable domain, in which reference TRBV28 and TRBJ1-4 provide the parts outside the CDR3, is DVKVTQSSRYLVKRTGEKVFLECVQDMDHENMFWYRQDPGLGLRLIYFSYDVKMKEKGDIPEGYSVSREKKERFSLILESASTNQTSMYLCASSSHGLGGYEKLFFGSGTQLSVL.

The chain joins TRBV5-6 to TRBJ2-7; D possibly corresponds to TRBD2 (6 bases). The CDR3 extends over 15 amino acids. The V end lost 3 bases, the J end lost 3 bases, and 16 bases lay between the germline ends. Germline values: CDR1 SGHDT, CDR2 YYEEEE. CDR3 DNA: TGTGCCAGCAGCTCCCTAGCGTTCAGACACTACGAGCAGTACGTC. This codes for CASSSLAFRHYEQYV.

Of note for this clone: Other nucleotide sequences in the sample specify the same CDR3. The chain carries TRBV5-1 and TRBJ1-1; the D is unclear. The length of the CDR3 is 14 residues. V was clipped by 0 bases and J by 1 base, with 7 bases between them. The germline CDR1 and CDR2 sequences are SGHRS and YFSETQ. In nucleotides, the CDR3 is TGCGCCAGCAGCTTGGAGGGAAGGAACACTGAAGCTTTCTTT. Protein: CASSLEGRNTEAFF.

This chain uses TRBV7-9 with TRBJ1-4; 9 positions match TRBD1. The V gene end was trimmed by 7 bases and the J gene end by 6 bases; junction bases not matched to a gene: 12. CDR1 and CDR2 (germline): SEHNR, FQNEAQ (reference sequence). CDR3 length: 16 amino acids. CDR3 amino acids: CASIPKPGQGHEKLFF. The CDR3 nucleotides are TGTGCCAGCATCCCTAAACCGGGACAGGGTCATGAAAAACTGTTTTTT.

This rearrangement joins TRBV27 to TRBJ2-5; 12 bases map to TRBD2. V was pared by 5 bases and J by 1 base, with 8 bases of the junction left unmatched. CDR3 size: 17 residues. Germline V gene lookup returns CDR1 MNHEY and CDR2 SMNVEV (reference sequence). CDR3: CASSLRTSGDLQETQYF. The DNA for the CDR3 is TGTGCCAGCAGTCTCAGGACTAGCGGGGACCTCCAAGAGACCCAGTACTTC.